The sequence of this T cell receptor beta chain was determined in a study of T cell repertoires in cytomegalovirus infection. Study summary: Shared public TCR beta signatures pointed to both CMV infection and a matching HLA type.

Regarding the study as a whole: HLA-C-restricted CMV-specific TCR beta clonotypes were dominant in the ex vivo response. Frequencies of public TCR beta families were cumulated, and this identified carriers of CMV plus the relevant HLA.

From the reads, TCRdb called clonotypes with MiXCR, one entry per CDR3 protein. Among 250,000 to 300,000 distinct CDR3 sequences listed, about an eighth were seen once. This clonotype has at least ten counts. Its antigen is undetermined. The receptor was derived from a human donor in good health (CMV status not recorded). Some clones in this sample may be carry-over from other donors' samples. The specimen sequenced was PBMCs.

CDR3 coding DNA: TGTGCCGTCGACCGGGACACCTATAACTATGGCTACACCTTC. Its protein is CAVDRDTYNYGYTF. The genes are TRBV6-1 and TRBJ1-2, with D possibly TRBD1 on 6 matching bases. Trimming left V 11 bases short and J 1 base short, with 17 bases between. This CDR3 contains 14 residues. Germline CDR1 and CDR2: MNHNS and SASEGT.